This T cell receptor (beta chain) was observed in a study of cytomegalovirus exposure and HLA in healthy donors. The study, taken as a whole, reports: CMV antigen specificity of a few CMV-associated chains was confirmed in vitro. In an earlier analysis, in some 500 donors, most V segments appeared productive either ~87% or ~30% of the time.

The PCR used 60 Vbeta and 13 Jbeta primers. Repertoires were generated with immunoSEQ multiplex PCR, while TCRdb's copy carries only in-frame clones and drops some. This sample yields over 200,000 clones, of which 70% to 80% are seen a single time; roughly 2% belongs to the top ten. Note on this clone: Its antigen remains unknown.

CDR1 and CDR2 (germline): SGHDT, YYEEEE. V lost 1 base, J lost 6 bases, and 17 bases lay in between. This CDR3 comprises 16 residues. The chain is built from TRBV5-6 and TRBJ1-5; D ambiguous. Sequences were obtained from PBMCs. This sequence originates from a woman aged 25 to 39 in good health and CMV-seronegative. The CDR3 sequence: CASSLTLGGLIQPQHF. The DNA of the CDR3 is TGTGCCAGCAGCTTGACCCTGGGAGGATTAATTCAGCCCCAGCATTTT.